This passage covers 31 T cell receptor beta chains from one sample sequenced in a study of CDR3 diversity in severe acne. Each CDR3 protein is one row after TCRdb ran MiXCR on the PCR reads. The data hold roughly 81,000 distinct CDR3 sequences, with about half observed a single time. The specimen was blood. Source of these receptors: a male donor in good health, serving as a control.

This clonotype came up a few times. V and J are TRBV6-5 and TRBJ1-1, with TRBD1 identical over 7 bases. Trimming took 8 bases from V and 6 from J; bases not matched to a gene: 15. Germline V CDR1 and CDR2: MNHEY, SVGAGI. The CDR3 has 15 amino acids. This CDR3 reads CASGPLTGLSSEAFF. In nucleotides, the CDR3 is TGTGCCAGCGGACCCTTGACAGGGCTTTCCTCTGAAGCTTTCTTT.

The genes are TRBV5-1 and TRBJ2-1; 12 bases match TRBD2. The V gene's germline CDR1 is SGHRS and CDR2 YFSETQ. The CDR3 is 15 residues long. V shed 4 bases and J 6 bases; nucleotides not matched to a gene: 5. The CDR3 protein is CASSAGLAGSNEQFF. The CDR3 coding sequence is TGCGCCAGCAGCGCCGGACTAGCGGGGTCCAATGAGCAGTTCTTC.

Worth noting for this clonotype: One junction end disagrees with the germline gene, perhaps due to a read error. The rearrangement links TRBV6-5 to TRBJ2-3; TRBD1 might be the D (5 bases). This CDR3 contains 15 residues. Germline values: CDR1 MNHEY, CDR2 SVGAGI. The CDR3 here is CASSRQFPSTDTQYF. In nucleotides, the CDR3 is TGTGCCAGCAGTAGACAGTTTCCCAGCACTGATACGCAGTATTTT.

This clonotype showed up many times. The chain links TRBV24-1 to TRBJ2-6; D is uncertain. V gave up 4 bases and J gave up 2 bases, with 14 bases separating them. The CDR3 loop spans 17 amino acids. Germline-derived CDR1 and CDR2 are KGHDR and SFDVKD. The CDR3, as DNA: TGTGCCACCAGTGACCCCGTATCCAGGACTGGGGCCAACGTCCTGACTTTC. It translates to CATSDPVSRTGANVLTF.

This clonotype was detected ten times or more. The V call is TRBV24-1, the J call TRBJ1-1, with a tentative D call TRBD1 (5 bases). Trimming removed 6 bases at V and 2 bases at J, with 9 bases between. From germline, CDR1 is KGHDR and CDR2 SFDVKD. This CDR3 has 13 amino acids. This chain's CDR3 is CATSLRDNTEAFF. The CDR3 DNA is TGTGCCACCAGTCTCAGGGATAACACTGAAGCTTTCTTT.

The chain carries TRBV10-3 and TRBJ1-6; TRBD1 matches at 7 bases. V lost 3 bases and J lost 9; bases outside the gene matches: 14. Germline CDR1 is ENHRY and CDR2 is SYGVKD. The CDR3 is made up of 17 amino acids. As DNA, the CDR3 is TGTGCCATCAGTGACAGCAGGGATACAGGGGCCCGTTCACCCCTCCACTTT. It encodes CAISDSRDTGARSPLHF.

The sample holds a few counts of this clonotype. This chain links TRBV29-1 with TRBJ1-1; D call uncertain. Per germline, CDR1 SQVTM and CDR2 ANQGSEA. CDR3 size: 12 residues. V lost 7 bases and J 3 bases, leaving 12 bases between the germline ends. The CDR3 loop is CSAILADTEAFF. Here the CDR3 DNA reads TGCAGCGCCATCTTGGCGGACACTGAAGCTTTCTTT.

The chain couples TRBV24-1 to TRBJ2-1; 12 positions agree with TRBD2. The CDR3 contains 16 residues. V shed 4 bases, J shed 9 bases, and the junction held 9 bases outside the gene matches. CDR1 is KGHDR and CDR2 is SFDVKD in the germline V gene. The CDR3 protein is CATSDPGLAGLSEQFF. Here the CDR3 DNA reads TGTGCCACCAGTGACCCCGGACTAGCGGGACTCAGTGAGCAGTTCTTC.

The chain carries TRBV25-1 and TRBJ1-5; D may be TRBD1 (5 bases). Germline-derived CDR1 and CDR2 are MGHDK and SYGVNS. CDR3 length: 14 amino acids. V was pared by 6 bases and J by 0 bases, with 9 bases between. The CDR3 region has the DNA TGTGCCAGCAGCGAACAGGATAGCAATCAGCCCCAGCATTTT. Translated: CASSEQDSNQPQHF.

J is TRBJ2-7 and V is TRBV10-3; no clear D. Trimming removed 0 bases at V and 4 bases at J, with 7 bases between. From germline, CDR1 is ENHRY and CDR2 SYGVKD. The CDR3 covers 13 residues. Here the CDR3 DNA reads TGTGCCATCAGTGAGTCAGGGCTTTACGAGCAGTACTTC. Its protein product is CAISESGLYEQYF.

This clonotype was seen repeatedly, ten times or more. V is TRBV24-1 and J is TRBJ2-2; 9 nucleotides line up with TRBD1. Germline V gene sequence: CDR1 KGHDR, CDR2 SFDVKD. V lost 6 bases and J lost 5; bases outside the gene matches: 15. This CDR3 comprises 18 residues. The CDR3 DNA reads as TGTGCCACCAGTCCAATTTGGTCCGGGACAGGGACTACCGGGGAGCTGTTTTTT. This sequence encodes CATSPIWSGTGTTGELFF.

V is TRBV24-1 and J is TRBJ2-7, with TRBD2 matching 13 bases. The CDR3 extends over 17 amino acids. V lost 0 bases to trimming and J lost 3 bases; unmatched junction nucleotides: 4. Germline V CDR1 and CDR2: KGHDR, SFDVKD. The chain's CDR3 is CATSDLRTSGRSYEQYF. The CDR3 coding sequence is TGTGCCACCAGTGATTTGCGGACTAGCGGGAGAAGCTACGAGCAGTACTTC.

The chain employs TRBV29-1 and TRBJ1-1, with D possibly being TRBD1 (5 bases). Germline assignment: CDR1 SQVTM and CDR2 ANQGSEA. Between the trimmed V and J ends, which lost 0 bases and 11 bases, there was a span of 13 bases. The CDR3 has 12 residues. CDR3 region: CSVEEANPGAFF. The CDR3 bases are TGCAGCGTTGAAGAAGCTAACCCAGGGGCTTTCTTT.

CDR3 in amino acids: CASSPAPDEQYF. CDR3 nucleotide sequence: TGTGCCAGCAGTCCCGCTCCCGACGAGCAGTACTTC. V is TRBV28 and J is TRBJ2-7; D is ambiguous. Trimming cost V 5 bases and J 5 bases, with 10 bases left between them. CDR3 length: 12 amino acids. Germline assignment: CDR1 MDHEN and CDR2 SYDVKM.

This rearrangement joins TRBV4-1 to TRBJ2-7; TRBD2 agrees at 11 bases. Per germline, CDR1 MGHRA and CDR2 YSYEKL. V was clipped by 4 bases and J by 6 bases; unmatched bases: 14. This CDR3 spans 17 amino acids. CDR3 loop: CASSPDLTSGAGAEQYF. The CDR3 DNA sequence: TGCGCCAGCAGCCCAGACTTGACTAGCGGGGCTGGGGCCGAGCAGTACTTC.

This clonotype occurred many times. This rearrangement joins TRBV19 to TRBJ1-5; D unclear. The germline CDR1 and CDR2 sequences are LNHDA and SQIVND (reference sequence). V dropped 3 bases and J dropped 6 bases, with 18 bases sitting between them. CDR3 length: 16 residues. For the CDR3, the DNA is TGTGCCAGTAGTATGCCCTGGGGTCCGTTGACTCAGCCCCAGCATTTT. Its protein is CASSMPWGPLTQPQHF.

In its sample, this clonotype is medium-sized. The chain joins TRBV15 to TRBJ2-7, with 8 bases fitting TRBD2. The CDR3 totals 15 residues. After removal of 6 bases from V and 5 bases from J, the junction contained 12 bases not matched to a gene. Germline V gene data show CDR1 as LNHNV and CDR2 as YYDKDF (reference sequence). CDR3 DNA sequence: TGTGCCACCAGAGGAGGCGGGGGGAATTCCCACGAGCAGTACTTC. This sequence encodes CATRGGGGNSHEQYF.

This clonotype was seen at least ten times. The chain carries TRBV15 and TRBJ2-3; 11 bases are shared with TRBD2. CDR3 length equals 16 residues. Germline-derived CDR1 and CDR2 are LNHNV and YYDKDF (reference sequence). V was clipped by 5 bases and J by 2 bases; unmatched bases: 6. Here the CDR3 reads CATSGRLAGSTDTQYF. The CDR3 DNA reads TGTGCCACCAGCGGCAGACTAGCGGGGTCCACAGATACGCAGTATTTT.

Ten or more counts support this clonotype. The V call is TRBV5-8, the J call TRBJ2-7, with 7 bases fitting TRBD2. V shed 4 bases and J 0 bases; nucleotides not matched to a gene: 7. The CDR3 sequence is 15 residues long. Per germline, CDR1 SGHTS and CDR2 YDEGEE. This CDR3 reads CASSLTSVSSYEQYF. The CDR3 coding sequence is TGTGCCAGCAGCCTTACTAGCGTAAGCTCCTACGAGCAGTACTTC.

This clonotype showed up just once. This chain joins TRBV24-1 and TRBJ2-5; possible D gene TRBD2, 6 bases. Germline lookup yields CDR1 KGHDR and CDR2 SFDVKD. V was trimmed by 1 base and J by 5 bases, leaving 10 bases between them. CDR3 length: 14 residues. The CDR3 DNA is TGTGCCACCAGTGATTTTGGGACTCAGGAGACCCAGTACTTC. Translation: CATSDFGTQETQYF.

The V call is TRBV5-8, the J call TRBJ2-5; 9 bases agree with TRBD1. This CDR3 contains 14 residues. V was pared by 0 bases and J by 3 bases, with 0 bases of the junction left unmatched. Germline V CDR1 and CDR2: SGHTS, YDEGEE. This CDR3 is CASSLGDREETQYF. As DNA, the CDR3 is TGTGCCAGCAGCTTGGGGGACAGGGAAGAGACCCAGTACTTC.

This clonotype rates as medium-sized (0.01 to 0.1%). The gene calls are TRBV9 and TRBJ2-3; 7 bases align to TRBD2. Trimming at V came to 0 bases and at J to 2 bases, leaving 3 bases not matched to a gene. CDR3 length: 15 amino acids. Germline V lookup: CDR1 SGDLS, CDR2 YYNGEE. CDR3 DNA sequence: TGTGCCAGCAGCGTAGATAGCGGGTCCACAGATACGCAGTATTTT. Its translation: CASSVDSGSTDTQYF.

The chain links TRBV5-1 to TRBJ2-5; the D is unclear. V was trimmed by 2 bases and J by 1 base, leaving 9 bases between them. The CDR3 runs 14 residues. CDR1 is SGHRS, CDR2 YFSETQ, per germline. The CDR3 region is CASSFTDPQETQYF. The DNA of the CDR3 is TGCGCCAGCAGCTTCACAGACCCCCAAGAGACCCAGTACTTC.

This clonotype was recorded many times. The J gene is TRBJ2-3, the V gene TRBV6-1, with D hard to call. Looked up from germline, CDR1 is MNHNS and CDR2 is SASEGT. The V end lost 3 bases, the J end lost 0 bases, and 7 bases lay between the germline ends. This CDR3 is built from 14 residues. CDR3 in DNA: TGTGCCAGCAGTGATTTGTTTAGCACAGATACGCAGTATTTT. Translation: CASSDLFSTDTQYF.

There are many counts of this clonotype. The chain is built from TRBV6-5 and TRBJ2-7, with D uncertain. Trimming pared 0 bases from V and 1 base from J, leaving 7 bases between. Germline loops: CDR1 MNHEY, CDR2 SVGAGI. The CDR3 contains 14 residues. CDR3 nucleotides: TGTGCCAGCAGTTACTCTGATCGTTCCTACGAGCAGTACTTC. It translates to CASSYSDRSYEQYF.

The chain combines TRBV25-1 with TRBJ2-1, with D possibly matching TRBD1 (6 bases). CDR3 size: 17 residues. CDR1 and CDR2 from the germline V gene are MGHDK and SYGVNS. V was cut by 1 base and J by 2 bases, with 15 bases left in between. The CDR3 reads CASSESQGRVTYNEQFF. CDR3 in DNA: TGTGCCAGCAGTGAATCACAGGGTAGGGTGACCTACAATGAGCAGTTCTTC.

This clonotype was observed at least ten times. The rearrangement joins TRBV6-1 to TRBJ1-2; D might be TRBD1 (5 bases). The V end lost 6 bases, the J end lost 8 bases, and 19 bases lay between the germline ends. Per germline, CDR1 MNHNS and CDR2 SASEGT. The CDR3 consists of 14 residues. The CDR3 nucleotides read TGTGCCAGCAGGATTTCGACAGCAAACGGGGGCTACACCTTC. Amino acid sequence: CASRISTANGGYTF.

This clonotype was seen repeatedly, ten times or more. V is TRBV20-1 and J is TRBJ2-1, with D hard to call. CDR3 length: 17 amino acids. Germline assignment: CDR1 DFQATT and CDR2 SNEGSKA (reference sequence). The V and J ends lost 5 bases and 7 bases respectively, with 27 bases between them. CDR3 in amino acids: CSAENLAWGRLGNEQFF. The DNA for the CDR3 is TGCAGTGCTGAGAACCTCGCTTGGGGTAGGCTAGGGAATGAGCAGTTCTTC.

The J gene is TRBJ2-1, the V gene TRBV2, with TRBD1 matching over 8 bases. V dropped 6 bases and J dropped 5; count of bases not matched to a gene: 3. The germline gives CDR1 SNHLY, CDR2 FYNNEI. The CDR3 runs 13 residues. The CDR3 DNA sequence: TGTGCCAGCAGGGACAGGGTCGACAATGAGCAGTTCTTC. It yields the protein CASRDRVDNEQFF.

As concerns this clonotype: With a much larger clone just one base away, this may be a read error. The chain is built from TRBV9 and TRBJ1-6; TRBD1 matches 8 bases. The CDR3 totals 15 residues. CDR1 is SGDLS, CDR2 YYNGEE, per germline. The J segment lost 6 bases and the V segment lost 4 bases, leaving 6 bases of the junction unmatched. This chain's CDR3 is CASSLGQGINSPLHF. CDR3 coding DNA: TGTGCCAGCAGCTTAGGACAGGGAATTAATTCACCCCTCCACTTT.

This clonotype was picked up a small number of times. The CDR3 protein is CASSAGGRKTDTQYF. CDR3 bases: TGTGCCAGCAGTGCGGGCGGGAGGAAGACAGATACGCAGTATTTT. The J gene is TRBJ2-3, the V gene TRBV2, with 8 bases lining up with TRBD2. This CDR3 has 15 residues. The germline V gene encodes CDR1 SNHLY and CDR2 FYNNEI. J lost 3 bases, V lost 4 bases, and 6 bases had no gene match. The variable domain in full, completed from reference TRBV2 and TRBJ2-3, reads EPEVTQTPSHQVTQMGQEVILRCVPISNHLYFYWYRQILGQKVEFLVSFYNNEISEKSEIFDDQFSVERPDGSNFTLKIRSTKLEDSAMYFCASSAGGRKTDTQYFGPGTRLTVL.